This entry concerns a single T cell receptor (beta chain). Antigen: not known. The CDR3 totals 15 residues. Germline V gene lookup returns CDR1 SGHRS and CDR2 YFSETQ. J gave up 8 bases and V 4 bases, and 9 bases lay outside the gene matches. The data are from a study of OX40 agonist ivuxolimab in advanced cancers. Study-wide points: CD4+ T cells averaged fewer expanded clones than CD8+ T cells.

Libraries were prepared by immunoSEQ multiplex PCR; TCRdb keeps only in-frame clonotypes and omits some of them. Of some 43,000 clones in the sample, around 86% were seen once. Sample: CD4+ or CD8+ T cells sorted from blood, taken in a trial of the OX40 agonist ivuxolimab. This sequence originates from an adult with an advanced solid tumor such as melanoma, head and neck, liver or kidney cancer. V is TRBV5-1 and J is TRBJ1-4; TRBD1 matches at 9 bases. CDR3 nucleotide sequence: TGCGCCAGCAGCCTGGGACAGGGCGGGGAGGAAAAACTGTTTTTT. The encoded protein is CASSLGQGGEEKLFF. Based on the CDR3 plus reference TRBV5-1 and TRBJ1-4, the full variable domain is KAGVTQTPRYLIKTRGQQVTLSCSPISGHRSVSWYQQTPGQGLQFLFEYFSETQRNKGNFPGRFSGRQFSNSRSEMNVSTLELGDSALYLCASSLGQGGEEKLFFGSGTQLSVL.